These 17 T cell receptor beta chains share one sample of origin, sequenced in a study of Graves' ophthalmopathy and Graves' hyperthyroidism (dated by TCRdb to 2017 to 2018). TCRdb shows the sequencer as Illumina HiSeq 2000. For repertoire sequencing, the TCR beta CDR3 regions were amplified from RNA transcripts. The first round of RT-PCR was done with HTBI primers and the Qiagen OneStep RT-PCR kit, and was followed by a second round of multiplex PCR, then size selection and purification. TCRdb handled the public reads itself, with Q25 trimming in fastp and clone calling in MiXCR, and kept productive beta chains. A single entry per CDR3 protein holds the most common genes and DNA from its merged rows. The sample data list 450,000 to 600,000 distinct CDR3 sequences, and approximately 35% of these were observed just once. The top ten constitute roughly 4% of the sample. Sequencing used peripheral blood or thyroid tissue (not recorded which). These receptors all come from an adult man with Graves' hyperthyroidism.

There are many counts of this clonotype. The gene calls are TRBV6-5 and TRBJ1-5; a possible D gene is TRBD1 (5 bases). CDR1 and CDR2 (germline): MNHEY, SVGAGI. This CDR3 has 14 residues. The ends were cut back, 7 bases at V and 7 bases at J, with 17 bases in the middle. The CDR3 here is CASKFQGESQPQHF. In nucleotides, the CDR3 is TGTGCCAGCAAATTTCAGGGTGAGAGCCAGCCCCAGCATTTT.

This clonotype appeared many times. The V call is TRBV20-1, the J call TRBJ1-5, with 11 bases matching TRBD1. The V gene end was trimmed by 3 bases and the J gene end by 0 bases; junction bases not matched to a gene: 10. Germline V lookup: CDR1 DFQATT, CDR2 SNEGSKA (reference sequence). The CDR3 has 18 residues. CDR3 sequence (DNA): TGCAGTGCTAGGGATCCGGGACAGGGGGTAGGTAGCAATCAGCCCCAGCATTTT. It is translated as CSARDPGQGVGSNQPQHF.

At least ten counts were recorded for this clonotype. The chain combines TRBV6-1 with TRBJ1-5, with D possibly TRBD1 on 5 matching bases. Germline V lookup: CDR1 MNHNS, CDR2 SASEGT. CDR3 length: 17 residues. V was trimmed by 3 bases and J by 3 bases, leaving 18 bases between them. The CDR3 nucleotides read TGTGCCAGCAGTGATCCCGCAGGGTCAGCCCTCAATCAGCCCCAGCATTTT. It translates to CASSDPAGSALNQPQHF.

The chain combines TRBV24-1 with TRBJ2-5; TRBD1 agrees at 7 bases. TRBJ2-1 matches the DNA end more closely, so the J call is doubtful. The CDR3 has 14 amino acids. Germline CDR1 is KGHDR and CDR2 is SFDVKD. The CDR3 coding sequence is TGTGCCACCAGTGATTTGGGCAGGGGGTATGAGCAGTTCTTC. It translates to CATSDLGRGYEQFF.

In regard to this clonotype: It is likely a read error, because the conserved phenylalanine at the end of the CDR3 is missing. The chain employs TRBV11-3 and TRBJ2-3; TRBD2 is a possible D gene (6 bases). V was pared by 8 bases and J by 3 bases, with 15 bases between. The CDR3 is 14 amino acids. Germline CDR1 is SGHNT and CDR2 is YENEEA. In DNA, the CDR3 is TGTGCCAGCTCTAGCGATCCCTTGACAGATACGCAGTATTGT. Translation: CASSSDPLTDTQYC.

This clonotype has ten or more counts. V is TRBV15 and J is TRBJ2-2; tentatively, D is TRBD1 (6 bases). Germline values: CDR1 LNHNV, CDR2 YYDKDF (reference sequence). With 0 bases removed from V and 5 bases from J, the gap between germline ends came to 13 bases. The CDR3 consists of 16 residues. The CDR3 loop is CATSRDRGGRTGELFF. CDR3 nucleotide sequence: TGTGCCACCAGCAGAGATCGAGGGGGTCGGACCGGGGAGCTGTTTTTT. Full variable domain (rest looked up from reference TRBV15 and TRBJ2-2): DAMVIQNPRYQVTQFGKPVTLSCSQTLNHNVMYWYQQKSSQAPKLLFHYYDKDFNNEADTPDNFQSRRPNTSFCFLDIRSPGLGDTAMYLCATSRDRGGRTGELFFGEGSRLTVL.

This clonotype was counted between two and nine times. The chain has TRBV20-1 and TRBJ2-7; D unresolved. The CDR3 consists of 15 residues. V dropped 3 bases and J dropped 5 bases, with 20 bases sitting between them. Germline assignment: CDR1 DFQATT and CDR2 SNEGSKA (reference sequence). The CDR3: CSASPPAESPNEQYF. The DNA for the CDR3 is TGCAGTGCTAGCCCACCGGCGGAGTCTCCTAACGAGCAGTACTTC.

This chain links TRBV6-1 with TRBJ2-2; D remains ambiguous. This CDR3 comprises 11 residues. Trimming pared 5 bases from V and 7 bases from J, leaving 5 bases between. The V gene's germline CDR1 is MNHNS and CDR2 SASEGT. The DNA of the CDR3 is TGTGCCAGCAGTCCAGACGGGGAGCTGTTTTTT. This sequence encodes CASSPDGELFF.

This clonotype has more than one count but fewer than ten. This could be a read error, since a much larger clone is one nucleotide away. V is TRBV7-2 and J is TRBJ1-1; a possible D gene is TRBD1 (6 bases). This CDR3 is built from 15 residues. CDR1 and CDR2 from the germline V gene are SGHTA and FQGNSA. CDR3 residues: CASSRQTGENTEASF. CDR3 bases: TGTGCCAGCAGTCGTCAGACAGGTGAGAACACTGAAGCTTCCTTT.

The table lists this clonotype with many counts. The chain carries TRBV7-9 and TRBJ2-2, with TRBD1 matching over 8 bases. The germline V gene encodes CDR1 SEHNR and CDR2 FQNEAQ (reference sequence). CDR3 length: 16 amino acids. After removal of 5 bases from V and 5 bases from J, the junction contained 10 bases not matched to a gene. The CDR3 here is CASSGGDRGGTGELFF. The CDR3 DNA reads TGTGCCAGCAGCGGAGGAGACAGGGGAGGAACCGGGGAGCTGTTTTTT.

The gene calls are TRBV4-1 and TRBJ2-7, with 8 bases matching TRBD2. V shed 0 bases and J 2 bases; nucleotides not matched to a gene: 6. This CDR3 comprises 16 residues. Looked up from germline, CDR1 is MGHRA and CDR2 is YSYEKL. CDR3 protein: CASSQDAGGGTYEQYF. CDR3 sequence (DNA): TGCGCCAGCAGCCAAGATGCGGGCGGGGGGACCTACGAGCAGTACTTC.

This clonotype was observed at least ten times. The chain uses TRBV10-2 and TRBJ2-2; 9 nucleotides agree with TRBD2. The V segment lost 5 bases and the J segment 2 bases; nucleotides outside the gene matches: 3. Germline V gene data show CDR1 as WSHSY and CDR2 as SAAADI. The CDR3 contains 15 residues. For the CDR3, the DNA is TGCGCCAGCAGTCAGCGGGAGGACAACACCGGGGAGCTGTTTTTT. It encodes CASSQREDNTGELFF.

This clonotype was observed at least ten times. The chain carries TRBV20-1 and TRBJ2-7, with TRBD2 identical over 9 bases. There are 16 residues in the CDR3. The trim removed 0 bases at V and 5 bases at J, leaving 11 bases unmatched. The germline V gene encodes CDR1 DFQATT and CDR2 SNEGSKA (reference sequence). The CDR3 reads CSARDAAPSGMHEQYF. DNA of the CDR3: TGCAGTGCTAGAGACGCCGCCCCTAGCGGGATGCACGAGCAGTACTTC.

This clonotype was seen many times. The chain carries TRBV7-9 and TRBJ1-3, with unresolved D. Trimming stripped 0 bases from V and 6 bases from J, with 12 bases between. Germline CDR1 and CDR2: SEHNR and FQNEAQ (reference sequence). This CDR3 is built from 15 residues. The DNA of the CDR3 is TGTGCCAGCAGCTTAGCTCGCCAGCTAGAAAACACCATATATTTT. Its translation: CASSLARQLENTIYF.

Many counts were recorded for this clonotype. The V gene is TRBV20-1, the J gene TRBJ1-4; 8 bases line up with TRBD1. The CDR3 has 14 residues. The germline gives CDR1 DFQATT, CDR2 SNEGSKA (reference sequence). The V gene end was trimmed by 4 bases and the J gene end by 7 bases; junction bases not matched to a gene: 8. CDR3 residues: CSANVGQAPEKLFF. The CDR3 nucleotides read TGCAGTGCTAACGTGGGACAGGCCCCTGAAAAACTGTTTTTT.

This clonotype has ten or more counts. V is TRBV6-6 and J is TRBJ1-2, with TRBD1 identical over 7 bases. This CDR3 has 14 residues. V shed 6 bases, J shed 0 bases, and the junction held 4 bases outside the gene matches. From germline, CDR1 is MNHNY and CDR2 SVGAGI (reference sequence). The CDR3 nucleotides are TGTGCCAGCAGCTCGGACAGGCCTAACTATGGCTACACCTTC. Protein sequence: CASSSDRPNYGYTF.

The J gene is TRBJ1-2, the V gene TRBV7-9; 7 bases align to TRBD1. V was clipped by 5 bases and J by 3 bases; unmatched bases: 9. Germline loops: CDR1 SEHNR, CDR2 FQNEAQ (reference sequence). The CDR3 has 15 amino acids. Here the CDR3 reads CASSQDRGRDYGYTF. Written as DNA, the CDR3 is TGTGCCAGCAGCCAAGATAGGGGGCGCGACTATGGCTACACCTTC.